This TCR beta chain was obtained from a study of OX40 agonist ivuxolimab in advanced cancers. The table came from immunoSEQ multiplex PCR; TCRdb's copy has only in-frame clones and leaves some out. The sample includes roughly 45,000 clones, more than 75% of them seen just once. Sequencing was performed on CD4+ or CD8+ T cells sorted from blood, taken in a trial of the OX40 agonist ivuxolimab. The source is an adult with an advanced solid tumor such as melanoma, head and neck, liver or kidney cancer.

The CDR3 sequence: CASRPLAGAIEQYF. The CDR3 DNA reads as TGTGCCAGCAGACCGCTAGCGGGGGCGATCGAGCAGTACTTC. The chain links TRBV2 to TRBJ2-7; the match to TRBD2 covers 10 bases. The V and J ends lost 6 bases and 6 bases, in that order; junction bases with no gene match: 8. The CDR3 extends over 14 amino acids. Germline CDR1 reads SNHLY; CDR2 reads FYNNEI.